The 21 T cell receptor beta chains listed next were all sequenced from one sample in a study of cytotoxic CD8 clonotypes in ibrutinib-treated CLL. The data were produced by immunoSEQ multiplex PCR, yet TCRdb's version contains in-frame clones alone and is incomplete. The repertoire includes about 310,000 clones, roughly 79% of them detected once, and 6.5% to 8.5% sits in the top ten. The specimen was PBMCs, collected before ibrutinib treatment. The source is a human donor with chronic lymphocytic leukemia.

This clone was seen a handful of times. The V and J genes are TRBV27 and TRBJ1-2; 7 bases map to TRBD1. The junction had 11 bases not matched to a gene; V was cut back by 5 bases and J by 8 bases. This CDR3 region has 14 residues. CDR1 and CDR2 from the germline V gene are MNHEY and SMNVEV (reference sequence). The CDR3 nucleotides are TGTGCCAGCAGTCCCTCCCCGACAGGGCGAGGCTACACCTTC. This translates into CASSPSPTGRGYTF.

This clone was observed a few times. The chain couples TRBV4-3 to TRBJ2-7; 11 bases map to TRBD2. The J segment lost 2 bases and the V segment lost 0 bases, leaving 0 bases of the junction unmatched. Germline CDR1 LGHNA, CDR2 YSLEER. This CDR3 is built from 15 residues. This chain's CDR3 is CASSQELAGAYEQYF. The CDR3 DNA reads as TGCGCCAGCAGCCAAGAACTAGCGGGAGCCTACGAGCAGTACTTC.

The V gene is TRBV4-2, the J gene TRBJ1-3; possibly TRBD1 for D (5 bases). The length of the CDR3 is 15 residues. V was cut by 0 bases and J by 1 base, with 7 bases left in between. Germline assignment: CDR1 LGHNA and CDR2 YNFKEQ. As DNA, the CDR3 is TGTGCCAGCAGCCAAGATCCAGGGTCTGGAAACACCATATATTTT. Translating it yields CASSQDPGSGNTIYF.

This chain joins TRBV7-8 and TRBJ2-1, with D unresolved. This CDR3 region has 16 residues. Germline V gene data show CDR1 as SGHVS and CDR2 as FQNEAQ. The V end lost 7 bases, the J end lost 1 base, and 17 bases lay between the germline ends. DNA for the CDR3: TGTGCCAGCAACCCCCAGACCCGGGCTTCCTACAATGAGCAGTTCTTC. Its protein product is CASNPQTRASYNEQFF.

V is TRBV10-1 and J is TRBJ2-2; D may be TRBD2 (6 bases). The length of the CDR3 is 13 residues. With 3 bases removed from V and 6 bases from J, the gap between germline ends came to 8 bases. Germline V gene sequence: CDR1 WNHNN, CDR2 SYGVQD (reference sequence). The CDR3 DNA reads as TGCGCCAGCAGTGATGCGGGGCCCGGGGAGCTGTTTTTT. Its translation is CASSDAGPGELFF.

The CDR3 DNA sequence: TGCAGCGGCTATAACCGGGCCAGGGATGAGCAGTTCTTC. Protein product: CSGYNRARDEQFF. The chain uses TRBV29-1 and TRBJ2-1; possible D gene TRBD1, 5 bases. The CDR3 length is 13 residues. V was shortened by 7 bases and J by 8 bases, with 18 bases between the two germline ends. The germline V gene has CDR1 SQVTM and CDR2 ANQGSEA.

The V call is TRBV6-5, the J call TRBJ2-7; TRBD2 agrees at 8 bases. Germline CDR1 and CDR2: MNHEY and SVGAGI. This CDR3 contains 15 residues. The V gene end was trimmed by 6 bases and the J gene end by 0 bases; junction bases not matched to a gene: 7. CDR3 coding DNA: TGTGCCAGCAGATCGACGGGACTAGGCTCCTACGAGCAGTACTTC. Translation: CASRSTGLGSYEQYF.

This chain connects TRBV4-1 to TRBJ2-7; D not certain. Germline lookup yields CDR1 MGHRA and CDR2 YSYEKL. Trimming stripped 4 bases from V and 6 bases from J, with 13 bases between. The CDR3 sequence is 13 residues long. CDR3 in DNA: TGCGCCAGCAGCCTAGAAGGACGCTCCGAGCAGTACTTC. Translating gives CASSLEGRSEQYF.

The CDR3, as DNA: TGTGCCAGCAGTGCCTCCGGGACTAGCGGGCACACCGGGGAGCTGTTTTTT. It specifies CASSASGTSGHTGELFF. The chain is built from TRBV6-4 and TRBJ2-2; TRBD2 agrees at 12 bases. The CDR3 covers 17 residues. After removal of 4 bases from V and 3 bases from J, the junction contained 6 bases not matched to a gene. Germline V gives CDR1 MRHNA, CDR2 SNTAGT.

The J gene is TRBJ1-2, the V gene TRBV2; D unresolved. Looked up from germline, CDR1 is SNHLY and CDR2 is FYNNEI. This CDR3 region has 12 residues. V was shortened by 7 bases and J by 6 bases, with 12 bases between the two germline ends. The CDR3 coding sequence is TGTGCCAGCAAGACGGGAGGAGATGGCTACACCTTC. Amino acids: CASKTGGDGYTF.

This sequence joins TRBV10-3 and TRBJ2-5; 10 bases agree with TRBD1. CDR3 length: 14 residues. Germline assignment: CDR1 ENHRY and CDR2 SYGVKD. Trimming cost V 5 bases and J 4 bases; bases outside gene matches: 4. For the CDR3, the DNA is TGTGCCATCAGTAGGGACAGGGGAATAGAGACCCAGTACTTC. As protein: CAISRDRGIETQYF.

The J gene is TRBJ2-2, the V gene TRBV27; D unresolved. Germline V gives CDR1 MNHEY, CDR2 SMNVEV (reference sequence). Trimming took off 8 bases at V and 3 bases at J, with 7 bases between the two ends. This CDR3 is 12 amino acids long. The CDR3 loop is CASSRDTGELFF. The DNA for the CDR3 is TGTGCCAGCTCTCGGGACACCGGGGAGCTGTTTTTT.

The chain recombines TRBV19 with TRBJ1-2; D gene uncertain. The CDR3 extends over 14 amino acids. The germline V and J ends were trimmed by 10 bases and 5 bases, with 20 bases remaining between them. Germline V gene lookup returns CDR1 LNHDA and CDR2 SQIVND (reference sequence). CDR3 nucleotides: TGTGCCACCTTGGACCGGACCTGGGCTTATGGCTACACCTTC. Encoded protein: CATLDRTWAYGYTF. The whole variable domain, filled in from reference TRBV19 and TRBJ1-2, reads DGGITQSPKYLFRKEGQNVTLSCEQNLNHDAMYWYRQDPGQGLRLIYYSQIVNDFQKGDIAEGYSVSREKKESFPLTVTSAQKNPTAFYLCATLDRTWAYGYTFGSGTRLTVV.

The chain uses TRBV5-1 and TRBJ1-1; D is uncertain. Trimming removed 0 bases at V and 5 bases at J, with 23 bases between. The CDR3 is 18 residues long. The germline CDR1 and CDR2 sequences are SGHRS and YFSETQ. CDR3 in amino acids: CASSLVKGGRTTLTEAFF. CDR3 in DNA: TGCGCCAGCAGCTTGGTCAAGGGCGGGAGGACGACACTGACTGAAGCTTTCTTT. The full variable domain, rest sourced from reference TRBV5-1 and TRBJ1-1, is KAGVTQTPRYLIKTRGQQVTLSCSPISGHRSVSWYQQTPGQGLQFLFEYFSETQRNKGNFPGRFSGRQFSNSRSEMNVSTLELGDSALYLCASSLVKGGRTTLTEAFFGQGTRLTVV.

The V gene is TRBV29-1, the J gene TRBJ1-4; possibly TRBD1 for D (6 bases). The V end was cut by 5 bases, the J end by 6 bases, with 16 bases between. The CDR3 covers 14 residues. CDR1 and CDR2 from the germline V gene are SQVTM and ANQGSEA. In DNA, the CDR3 is TGCAGCGTTATACCAGGGGCCAAGGATGAAAAACTGTTTTTT. Translated, it gives CSVIPGAKDEKLFF.

The chain uses TRBV2 and TRBJ1-2, with D perhaps matching TRBD1 (5 bases). Germline CDR1 is SNHLY and CDR2 is FYNNEI. Trimming removed 2 bases from V and 9 bases from J, with 10 bases in between. The CDR3 consists of 12 residues. The CDR3 DNA is TGTGCCAGCAGTGAACGGGGCTTCAGCTACACCTTC. As protein: CASSERGFSYTF.

This chain links TRBV7-9 with TRBJ2-1; 11 nucleotides line up with TRBD2. The CDR3 contains 16 residues. CDR1 SEHNR and CDR2 FQNEAQ come from the germline V gene (reference sequence). Germline trimming cut 5 bases from V and 1 base from J; bases unmatched to any gene: 4. CDR3 in DNA: TGTGCCAGCAGCACGACTAGCGGGAATTCCTACAATGAGCAGTTCTTC. Its protein product is CASSTTSGNSYNEQFF.

This clone was seen a few times. The chain is built from TRBV6-5 and TRBJ1-5; TRBD1 agrees at 7 bases. The CDR3 totals 15 residues. Germline V lookup: CDR1 MNHEY, CDR2 SVGAGI. J lost 4 bases, V lost 6 bases, and 9 bases had no gene match. CDR3 residues: CASSPRQGGNQPQHF. CDR3 DNA sequence: TGTGCCAGCAGCCCACGACAGGGAGGGAATCAGCCCCAGCATTTT.

This clone was counted only a few times. In DNA, the CDR3 is TGTGCCAGCAGTCCCTTATTTAGCACAGATACGCAGTATTTT. As protein: CASSPLFSTDTQYF. The chain combines TRBV4-2 with TRBJ2-3; D gene unclear. This CDR3 comprises 14 residues. Per the germline V gene, CDR1 is LGHNA and CDR2 is YNFKEQ. V lost 6 bases, J lost 0 bases, and 10 bases lay in between.

The CDR3 is CASSEARGPKYF. The CDR3 bases are TGTGCCAGCAGTGAAGCGCGTGGACCGAAGTACTTC. The V call is TRBV2, the J call TRBJ2-7; D ambiguous. The germline CDR1 and CDR2 sequences are SNHLY and FYNNEI. The CDR3 runs 12 residues. V was cut by 0 bases and J by 11 bases, with 11 bases left in between.

This chain uses TRBV7-3 with TRBJ2-7; the D is unclear. The V gene lost 5 bases and the J gene lost 2 bases, with 16 bases spanning the gap. The CDR3 is 15 amino acids. CDR1 and CDR2 from the germline V gene are SGHTA and FQGTGA. CDR3 nucleotide sequence: TGTGCCAGCAGCCCCCAGGTAGCTGTCACCTACGAGCAGTACTTC. Translation gives CASSPQVAVTYEQYF.